This TCR beta chain emerged from a study of T cell responses to AZD1222 COVID-19 vaccine. General study findings and limits: When two AZD1222 doses had been given, Spike-specific TCR breadth and depth rose. Seropositivity was recorded at baseline in only 6 or 7 AZD1222 recipients. The donors showed a predominance of white British ancestry and of females, with possible underestimation of clonal diversity.

Of note for this clone: Its antigen is currently unknown.

Assay used: immunoSEQ multiplex PCR; TCRdb lists only in-frame clones, some missing. The sample lists about 83,000 clones, more than 70% occurring once. The V gene's germline CDR1 is SNHLY and CDR2 FYNNEI. CDR3 length: 18 residues. V dropped 2 bases and J dropped 6; count of bases not matched to a gene: 14. The chain has TRBV2 and TRBJ2-1, with 9 positions matching TRBD2. The sequence came from an adult in good health. The sample was peripheral blood, taken on day 0 of AZD1222 vaccination. The CDR3 here is CASSESTSGRGGGNEQFF. CDR3 bases: TGTGCCAGCAGTGAAAGCACTAGCGGACGCGGGGGGGGCAATGAGCAGTTCTTC.